This T cell receptor beta chain derives from a study of blood T cell repertoires in COVID-19. Looking at the study overall: Collection of acute and convalescent COVID-19 samples took place in the United States, Italy and Spain. In each case, the material was cDNA or gDNA derived from T cells, B-cell-depleted T cells, or PBMCs.

In the authors' methods: From reference gene primer amplification, estimates of nucleated cell counts were derived. TCRdb's copy holds only in-frame clones and misses some; the assay was immunoSEQ multiplex PCR. Clone size and the V and J calls come from that table; the DNA yielded D and trimming. Here the sample spans roughly 120,000 clones, roughly 88% being singletons. The sequence was obtained from a woman of 80 years or more with active or convalescent COVID-19. The sequencing sample was made of peripheral blood.

The CDR3 DNA is TGTGCCAGCAGCCAAGATATGGACAGGAAGAACTATGGCTACACCTTC. It yields the protein CASSQDMDRKNYGYTF. The rearrangement joins TRBV4-2 to TRBJ1-2; 7 bases are shared with TRBD1. Germline V lookup: CDR1 LGHNA, CDR2 YNFKEQ. The CDR3 sequence is 16 residues long. V shed 0 bases and J 2 bases; nucleotides not matched to a gene: 6.